These 17 T cell receptor beta chains originate from one sample sequenced in a study of blood T cells in healthy people across ages. A sample-barcoded 5' primer and a J-beta primer mix were used in a second PCR of about 7 to 12 cycles. TCRdb reprocessed the 5' RACE reads via MiXCR and lists one record per CDR3 protein. Altogether fewer than 900,000 distinct CDR3 sequences are present, 35% to 40% being singletons, with the ten largest covering 10% to 15%. The sample taken for sequencing was blood. The receptors originated from a man between 18 and 29 years old in good health.

The count of this clonotype is one. This chain joins TRBV3-1 and TRBJ1-2; 7 positions match TRBD1. Germline CDR1 and CDR2: LGHDT and YNNKEL (reference sequence). Germline trimming cut 2 bases from V and 3 bases from J; bases unmatched to any gene: 6. The CDR3 loop spans 15 amino acids. The CDR3: CASSQSAGTDYGYTF. CDR3 coding DNA: TGTGCCAGCAGCCAATCTGCCGGGACAGACTATGGCTACACCTTC.

V gene TRBV6-5 combines with J gene TRBJ1-5, with a tentative D call TRBD1 (5 bases). This CDR3 region has 16 residues. The ends were cut back, 4 bases at V and 2 bases at J, with 15 bases in the middle. In germline, CDR1 is MNHEY, CDR2 SVGAGI. CDR3 residues: CASSSAGPWGNQPQHF. The CDR3 region has the DNA TGTGCCAGCAGTTCGGCAGGGCCCTGGGGCAATCAGCCCCAGCATTTT.

The chain links TRBV7-6 to TRBJ2-7, with TRBD2 matching 9 bases. CDR1 is SGHVS and CDR2 is FNYEAQ in the germline V gene. With 8 bases clipped from V and 7 bases from J, the junction kept 12 bases outside the gene matches. The CDR3 length is 14 residues. The CDR3 loop is CASGLAGFHNEQYF. In DNA form, the CDR3 reads TGTGCCAGCGGTCTAGCGGGGTTCCACAATGAGCAGTACTTC.

The chain combines TRBV15 with TRBJ1-5; a possible D gene is TRBD1 (6 bases). V gave up 5 bases and J gave up 3 bases, with 14 bases separating them. The CDR3 loop spans 15 amino acids. CDR1 is LNHNV and CDR2 is YYDKDF in the germline V gene (reference sequence). The DNA of the CDR3 is TGTGCCACCAGCGAGACAGGCATAGCCAATCAGCCCCAGCATTTT. Translated, it gives CATSETGIANQPQHF.

J is TRBJ1-5 and V is TRBV6-2 or TRBV6-3; D might be TRBD1 (6 bases). The CDR3 consists of 16 residues. The V gene lost 0 bases and the J gene lost 6 bases, with 15 bases spanning the gap. Germline V gene sequence: CDR1 MNHEY, CDR2 SVGEGT. The CDR3 region has the DNA TGTGCCAGCAGTTACTCGACAGGAAGGTACGGTCAGCCCCAGCATTTT. Translating gives CASSYSTGRYGQPQHF.

The V and J genes are TRBV20-1 and TRBJ1-2; TRBD1 is a possible D gene (5 bases). This CDR3 has 15 amino acids. Germline CDR1 and CDR2: DFQATT and SNEGSKA (reference sequence). Trimming left V 6 bases short and J 5 bases short, with 22 bases between. Here the CDR3 reads CSAISAQGVKYGYTF. The CDR3 DNA sequence: TGCAGTGCCATTTCCGCGCAGGGTGTTAAATATGGCTACACCTTC.

The chain is built from TRBV5-1 and TRBJ1-1; 8 nucleotides line up with TRBD1. This CDR3 region has 15 residues. V lost 0 bases to trimming and J lost 7 bases; unmatched junction nucleotides: 8. Germline V gives CDR1 SGHRS, CDR2 YFSETQ. This CDR3 is CASSLAAGGGNEAFF. In nucleotides, the CDR3 is TGCGCCAGCAGCTTGGCAGCAGGGGGCGGAAATGAAGCTTTCTTT.

Here the CDR3 DNA reads TGTGCCAGCAGCTTGCTCGGACAGACTAGGAACACTGAAGCTTTCTTT. Translated, it gives CASSLLGQTRNTEAFF. The chain recombines TRBV5-5 with TRBJ1-1, with D possibly TRBD1 on 6 matching bases. The CDR3 is 16 residues long. The V and J ends lost 1 base and 1 base respectively, with 14 bases between them. CDR1 and CDR2 from the germline V gene are SGHKS and YYEKEE (reference sequence).

This clonotype came up many times. A read error may produce the germline difference seen at one junction end. The chain uses TRBV20-1 and TRBJ1-6; D remains unclear. This CDR3 is 15 amino acids long. Germline values: CDR1 DFQATT, CDR2 SNEGSKA (reference sequence). CDR3: CSASGSSSYNSPLHF. The CDR3 DNA sequence: TGCAGCGCTAGTGGCTCGAGCTCCTATAATTCACCCCTCCACTTT.

This clonotype came up a few times. This chain joins TRBV3-1 and TRBJ1-5; unclear D gene. Trimming took off 3 bases at V and 4 bases at J, with 4 bases between the two ends. This CDR3 region has 12 residues. CDR1 and CDR2 (germline): LGHDT, YNNKEL (reference sequence). The CDR3 loop reads CASSHWNQPQHF. Written as DNA, the CDR3 is TGTGCCAGCAGCCATTGGAATCAGCCCCAGCATTTT.

The V gene is TRBV12-3 or TRBV12-4, the J gene TRBJ1-2; no clear D gene. Trimming shortened V by 6 bases and J by 7 bases, and 15 bases separated the two germline ends. The CDR3 extends over 13 amino acids. CDR3 in DNA: TGTGCCAGCAGCCCCCTGCCCGTGGGTGGCTACACCTTC. As protein: CASSPLPVGGYTF.

Here the CDR3 DNA reads TGCGCCAGCAGCCAGTCCGCCCTGGAGGTCAATGAGCAGTTCTTC. Encoded protein: CASSQSALEVNEQFF. The J gene is TRBJ2-1, the V gene TRBV4-3; a weak D match, TRBD2 (5 bases). Germline loops: CDR1 LGHNA, CDR2 YSLEER. CDR3 size: 15 residues. V was shortened by 3 bases and J by 6 bases, with 15 bases between the two germline ends.

This clonotype was recorded only once. The chain combines TRBV6-2 or TRBV6-3 with TRBJ2-4; 7 bases line up with TRBD1. After removal of 6 bases from V and 5 bases from J, the junction contained 13 bases not matched to a gene. This CDR3 contains 16 residues. Germline V lookup: CDR1 MNHEY, CDR2 SVGEGT. The CDR3 DNA is TGTGCCAGCAGCGAAGGGGGCGGACCTGGCGAAAACATTCAGTACTTC. Encoded protein: CASSEGGGPGENIQYF.

This clonotype was observed once. The CDR3 sequence is CASRAQGNQPQHF. The CDR3 nucleotides read TGTGCCAGCAGAGCACAGGGGAATCAGCCCCAGCATTTT. This sequence joins TRBV12-3 or TRBV12-4 and TRBJ1-5, with TRBD1 matching over 7 bases. The CDR3 is 13 amino acids. V lost 6 bases, J lost 4 bases, and 3 bases stayed unmatched.

The chain uses TRBV4-2 and TRBJ2-3, with TRBD2 matching over 9 bases. Germline CDR1 and CDR2: LGHNA and YNFKEQ. The CDR3 extends over 19 amino acids. With 4 bases clipped from V and 4 bases from J, the junction kept 18 bases outside the gene matches. The CDR3 loop reads CASSPNPSPLAGRSDTQYF. The CDR3 DNA reads TGTGCCAGCAGCCCGAATCCCTCCCCCCTAGCGGGGCGTTCAGATACGCAGTATTTT.

This clonotype was counted a few times. The chain couples TRBV4-2 to TRBJ2-3, with 9 bases identical to TRBD1. The trim removed 0 bases at V and 4 bases at J, leaving 17 bases unmatched. The CDR3 is made up of 20 amino acids. Germline V lookup: CDR1 LGHNA, CDR2 YNFKEQ. DNA for the CDR3: TGTGCCAGCAGCCAAGACCGAGGACAGGGGAATTTAGGGGGCGCAGATACGCAGTATTTT. It is translated as CASSQDRGQGNLGGADTQYF.

J is TRBJ1-2 and V is TRBV6-1; 9 bases match TRBD1. The ends lost 2 bases at V and 6 bases at J; junction bases unmatched: 4. In germline, CDR1 is MNHNS, CDR2 SASEGT. The length of the CDR3 is 14 residues. The DNA of the CDR3 is TGTGCCAGCAGTGAATGGACAGGGGATGATGGCTACACCTTC. Protein: CASSEWTGDDGYTF.